The source of this T cell receptor beta chain is a study of blood T cells in healthy people across ages. To note about this clonotype: What it binds is not known.

General study points: The unknown donor CMV status may have confounded expanded clonotype changes. Aged donors had fewer naive CD4+ cells and lower diversity than long-lived donors. Roughly linear declines in TCR beta diversity per million T cells occurred with age.

J was trimmed by 5 bases and V by 4 bases; bases with no gene match: 4. CDR1 and CDR2 from the germline V gene are SGHTA and FQGNSA. The CDR3 runs to 16 residues. With a J-beta primer mix and a sample-barcoded 5' primer, a second PCR ran 7 to 11 cycles. TCRdb recomputed calls from the 5' RACE reads with MiXCR, one row per CDR3 protein. Among around 1.5 million distinct CDR3 sequences, around 59% were seen once, and the ten largest hold 5.5% to 8%. This receptor was obtained from a man in his late teens or twenties in good health. The V call is TRBV7-2, the J call TRBJ2-5, with 16 bases matching TRBD2. The sequencing input was blood. Here the CDR3 reads CASSSGLAGGPETQYF. For the CDR3, the DNA is TGTGCCAGCAGCTCGGGACTAGCGGGGGGGCCGGAGACCCAGTACTTC.